The present entry profiles one T cell receptor (beta chain) with its context. Antigen unknown. This entry is derived from a study of identical twins. Study-wide results and caveats: Researchers reported weaker excess twin sharing in beta out-of-frame sequences.

Germline V gene lookup returns CDR1 SGHDT and CDR2 YYEEEE. Trimming stripped 4 bases from V and 1 base from J, with 9 bases between. CDR3 length equals 14 residues. MiXCR was run by TCRdb on the 5' RACE reads, yielding one entry per CDR3 protein. The sample carries some 900,000 distinct CDR3 sequences, more than 9% recorded once. Healthy Caucasians were all of the donors. This sample was also put to use in a study of yellow fever vaccine responses in identical twins. As that report states: Twins' vaccine T cell responses were reported to seem partly convergent and partly personalized.

The sample comprised PBMCs. The sequence derives from a woman aged 18-35 years in good health. V is TRBV5-6 and J is TRBJ2-1; no reliable D call. The CDR3 DNA reads as TGTGCCAGCAGCCCCGTGAGATCCTACAATGAGCAGTTCTTC. Amino acids: CASSPVRSYNEQFF.